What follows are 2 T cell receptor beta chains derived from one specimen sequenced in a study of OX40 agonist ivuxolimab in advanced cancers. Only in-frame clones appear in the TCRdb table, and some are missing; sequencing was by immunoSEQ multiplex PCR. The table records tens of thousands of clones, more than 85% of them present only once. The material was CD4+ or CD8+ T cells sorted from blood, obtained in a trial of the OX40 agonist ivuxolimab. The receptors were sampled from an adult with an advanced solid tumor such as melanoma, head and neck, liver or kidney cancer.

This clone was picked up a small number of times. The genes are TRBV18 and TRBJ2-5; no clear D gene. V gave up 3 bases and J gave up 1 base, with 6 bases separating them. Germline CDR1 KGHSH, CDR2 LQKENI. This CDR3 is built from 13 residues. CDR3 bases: TGTGCCAGCTCACCGAGTATCCAAGAGACCCAGTACTTC. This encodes CASSPSIQETQYF.

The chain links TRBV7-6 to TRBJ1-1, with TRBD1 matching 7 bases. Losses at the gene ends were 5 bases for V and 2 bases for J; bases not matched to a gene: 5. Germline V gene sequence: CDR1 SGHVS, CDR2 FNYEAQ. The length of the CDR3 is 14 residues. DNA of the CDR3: TGTGCCAGCAGCGCACGACAGGGTAACACTGAAGCTTTCTTT. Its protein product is CASSARQGNTEAFF.